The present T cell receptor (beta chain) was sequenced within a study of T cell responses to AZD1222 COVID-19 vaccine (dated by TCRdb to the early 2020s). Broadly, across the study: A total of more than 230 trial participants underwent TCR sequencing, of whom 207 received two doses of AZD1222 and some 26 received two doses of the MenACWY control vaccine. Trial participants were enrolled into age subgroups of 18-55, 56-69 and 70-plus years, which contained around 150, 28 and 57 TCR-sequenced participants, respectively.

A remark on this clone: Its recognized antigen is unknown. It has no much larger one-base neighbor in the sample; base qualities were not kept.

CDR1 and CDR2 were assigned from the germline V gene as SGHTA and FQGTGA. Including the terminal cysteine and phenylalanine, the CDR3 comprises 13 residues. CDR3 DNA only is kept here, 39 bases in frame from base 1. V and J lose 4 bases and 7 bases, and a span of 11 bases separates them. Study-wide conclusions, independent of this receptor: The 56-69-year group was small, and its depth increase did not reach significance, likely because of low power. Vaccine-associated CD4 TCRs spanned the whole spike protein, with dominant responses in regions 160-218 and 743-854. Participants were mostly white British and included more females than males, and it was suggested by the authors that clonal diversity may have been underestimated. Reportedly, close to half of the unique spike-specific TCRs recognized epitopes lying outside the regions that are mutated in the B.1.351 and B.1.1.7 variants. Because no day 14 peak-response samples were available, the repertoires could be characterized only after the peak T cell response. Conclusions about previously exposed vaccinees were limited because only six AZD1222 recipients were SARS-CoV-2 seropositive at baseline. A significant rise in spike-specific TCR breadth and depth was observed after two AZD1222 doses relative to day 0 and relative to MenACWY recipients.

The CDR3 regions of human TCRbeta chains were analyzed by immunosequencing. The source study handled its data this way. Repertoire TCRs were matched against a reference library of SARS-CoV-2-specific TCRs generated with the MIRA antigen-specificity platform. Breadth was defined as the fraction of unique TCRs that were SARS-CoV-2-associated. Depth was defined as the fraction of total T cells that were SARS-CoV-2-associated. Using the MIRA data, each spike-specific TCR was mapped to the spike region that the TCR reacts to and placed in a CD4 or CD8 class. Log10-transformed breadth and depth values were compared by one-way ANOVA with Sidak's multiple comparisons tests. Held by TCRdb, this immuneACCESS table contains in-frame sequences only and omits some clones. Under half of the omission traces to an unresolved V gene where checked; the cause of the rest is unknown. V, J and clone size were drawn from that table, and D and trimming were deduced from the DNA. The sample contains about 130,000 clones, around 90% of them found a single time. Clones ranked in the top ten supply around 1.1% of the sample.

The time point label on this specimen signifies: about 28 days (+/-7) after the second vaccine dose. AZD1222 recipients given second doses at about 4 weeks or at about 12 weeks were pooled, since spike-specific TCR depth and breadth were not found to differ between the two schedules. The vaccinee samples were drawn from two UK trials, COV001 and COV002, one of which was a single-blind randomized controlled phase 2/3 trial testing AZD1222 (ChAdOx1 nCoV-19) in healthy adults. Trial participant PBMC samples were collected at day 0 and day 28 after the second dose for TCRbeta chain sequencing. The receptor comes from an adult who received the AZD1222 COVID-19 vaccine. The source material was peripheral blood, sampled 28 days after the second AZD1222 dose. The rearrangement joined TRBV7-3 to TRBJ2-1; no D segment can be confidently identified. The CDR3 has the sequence CASSSNKGNEQFF. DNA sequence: TGTGCCAGCAGCTCCAACAAAGGGAATGAGCAGTTCTTC.